There are many counts of the clone carrying this T cell receptor (beta chain). Antigen specificity is unknown. The data belong to a study of T cells in Graves' hyperthyroidism and ophthalmopathy. Regarding the study as a whole: Appearing also in blood were most of the thyroid clonotypes expanded above 0.001.

Each patient was aged 18 to 65 and had newly diagnosed hyperthyroidism of under 2 months' duration. Patients with uncontrolled infections, other autoimmune diseases, pregnancy or lactation were excluded. Amplification targeted TCR beta CDR3 regions from RNA transcripts. Researchers ran a first-round RT-PCR on the TCR CDR3 using the HTBI primer set. MiXCR, run by TCRdb on the multiplex PCR reads, gives a single entry per CDR3 protein. The sample comprises a few hundred thousand distinct CDR3 sequences, about a sixth of which are singletons, and around a quarter rests with the top ten. Trimming took 6 bases from V and 6 from J, leaving 27 bases between them. This CDR3 region has 18 residues. Germline CDR1 reads MDHEN; CDR2 reads SYDVKM.

The source material was blood. This clonotype was sampled from a woman between 18 and 29 years old with Graves' hyperthyroidism that later progressed to Graves' ophthalmopathy. V and J are TRBV28 and TRBJ2-1; D is possibly TRBD2 (5 bases). The CDR3 DNA is TGTGCCAGCAGAGCCCTGCCGGGAATGAGTGGTGCCCGCAATGAGCAGTTCTTC. Translation: CASRALPGMSGARNEQFF.